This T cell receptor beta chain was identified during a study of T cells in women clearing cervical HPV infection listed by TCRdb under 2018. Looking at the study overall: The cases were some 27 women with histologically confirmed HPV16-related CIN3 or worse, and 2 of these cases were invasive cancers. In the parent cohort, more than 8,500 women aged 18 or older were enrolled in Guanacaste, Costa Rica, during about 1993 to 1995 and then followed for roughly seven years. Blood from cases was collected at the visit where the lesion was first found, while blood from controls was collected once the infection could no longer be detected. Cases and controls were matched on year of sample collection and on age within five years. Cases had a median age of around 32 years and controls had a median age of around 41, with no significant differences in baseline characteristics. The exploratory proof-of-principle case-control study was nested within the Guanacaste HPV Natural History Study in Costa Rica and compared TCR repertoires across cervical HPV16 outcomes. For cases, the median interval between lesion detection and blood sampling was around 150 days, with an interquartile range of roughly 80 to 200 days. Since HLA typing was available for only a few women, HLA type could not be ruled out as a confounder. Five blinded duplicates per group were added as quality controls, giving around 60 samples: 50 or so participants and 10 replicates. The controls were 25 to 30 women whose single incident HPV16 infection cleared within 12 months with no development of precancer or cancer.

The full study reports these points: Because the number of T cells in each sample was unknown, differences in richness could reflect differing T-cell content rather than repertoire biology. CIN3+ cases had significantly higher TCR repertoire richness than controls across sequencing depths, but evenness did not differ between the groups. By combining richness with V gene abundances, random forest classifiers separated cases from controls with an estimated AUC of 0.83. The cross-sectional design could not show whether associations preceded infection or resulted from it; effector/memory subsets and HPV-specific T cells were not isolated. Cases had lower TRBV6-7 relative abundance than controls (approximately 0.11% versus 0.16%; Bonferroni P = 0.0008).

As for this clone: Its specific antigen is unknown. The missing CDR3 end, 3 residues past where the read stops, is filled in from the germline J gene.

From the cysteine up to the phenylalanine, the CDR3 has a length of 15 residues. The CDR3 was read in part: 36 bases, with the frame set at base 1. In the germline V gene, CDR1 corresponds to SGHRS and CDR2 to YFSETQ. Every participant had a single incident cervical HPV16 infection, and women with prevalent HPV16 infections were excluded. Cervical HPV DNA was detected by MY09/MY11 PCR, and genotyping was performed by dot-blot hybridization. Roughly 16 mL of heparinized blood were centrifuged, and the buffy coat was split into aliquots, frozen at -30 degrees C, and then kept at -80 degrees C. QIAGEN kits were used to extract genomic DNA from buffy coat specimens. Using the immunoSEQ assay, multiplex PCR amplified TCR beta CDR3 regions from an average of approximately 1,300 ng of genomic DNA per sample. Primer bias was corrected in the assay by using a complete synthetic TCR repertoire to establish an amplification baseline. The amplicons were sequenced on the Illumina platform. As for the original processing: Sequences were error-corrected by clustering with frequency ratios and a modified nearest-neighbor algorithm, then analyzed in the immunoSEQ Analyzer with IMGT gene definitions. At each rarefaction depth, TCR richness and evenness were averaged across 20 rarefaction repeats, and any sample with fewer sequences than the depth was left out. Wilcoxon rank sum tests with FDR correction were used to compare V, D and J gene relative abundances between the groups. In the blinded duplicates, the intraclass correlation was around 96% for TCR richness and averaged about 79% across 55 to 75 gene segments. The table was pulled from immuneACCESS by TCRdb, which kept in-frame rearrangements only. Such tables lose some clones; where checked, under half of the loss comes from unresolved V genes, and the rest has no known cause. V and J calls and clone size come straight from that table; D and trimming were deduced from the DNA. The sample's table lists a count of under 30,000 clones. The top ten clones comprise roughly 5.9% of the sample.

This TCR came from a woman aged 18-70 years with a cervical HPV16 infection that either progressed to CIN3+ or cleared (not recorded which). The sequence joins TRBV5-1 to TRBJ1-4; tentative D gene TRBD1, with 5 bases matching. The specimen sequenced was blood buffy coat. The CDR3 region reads CASSLGPSGANVLFF. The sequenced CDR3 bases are TGCGCCAGCAGCTTGGGCCCCTCTGGGGCCAACGTA.